This T cell receptor (beta chain) was recovered during a study of shared clonotypes between healthy human individuals. The V and J ends lost 3 bases and 4 bases, in that order; junction bases with no gene match: 4. The germline V gene has CDR1 SGHNT and CDR2 YYREEE (reference sequence). The CDR3 has 15 amino acids. The sorted-subset replicate PCRs were given 150 to 250 ng DNA, which is 30,000 or so T cell genomes. Here immunoSEQ multiplex PCR was the method, and the copy in TCRdb shows in-frame clones only, minus some. The sample lists roughly 2.4 million clones, 95% occurring once. The source of this sequence is a man younger than 35 in good health. This chain uses TRBV5-4 with TRBJ2-2; 9 nucleotides match TRBD1. The sample was naive CD4+ T cells sorted from blood. Subset of the sample: CD45RA+ positively selected. The CDR3 DNA sequence: TGTGCCAGCAGCTGGGGACAGGGTGGCACCGGGGAGCTGTTTTTT. Its translation is CASSWGQGGTGELFF.